This T cell receptor (beta chain) is drawn from a study of blood T cells in healthy people across ages (dated by TCRdb to between 2014 and 2017). Concerning the study at large: In model experiments, template switching captured about one uniquely barcoded TCR beta cDNA molecule for every two T cells. To track age-related changes in TCR beta repertoire diversity, the study relied on deep sequencing normalized with unique cDNA molecular identifiers. The donors were divided into four age groups: young (average around 16 years), middle-aged (roughly 42), aged (about 62) and long-lived (about 80). Using the same blood draw, the study looked at two additional independent replicas of 1 million unique cDNA reads for two donors, one aged 18 to 30 and the other aged 80 or older. What the work shows at the level of the full study, not this receptor alone: Observed TCR beta diversity per million T cells fell roughly linearly with age, and a significant reduction was already apparent by age roughly 40. The long-lived group showed more naive CD4+ T cells, fewer expanded clones and increased TCR diversity than the aged group, suggesting age selection. A strong correlation was found between observed TCR beta diversity and the percentage of naive T cells measured by flow cytometry. The CMV infection status of donors was not known, potentially confounding age-related changes in expanded clonotypes. Estimates of total diversity from one million sequenced T cells were regarded as lower bounds and underestimates. Because profiling used bulk unsorted PBMCs, naive and antigen-experienced compartments could not be compared conclusively.

The donors were 40 or so Caucasian individuals from Russia, aged 6 to 90 years, who were systemically healthy. Around 9.7 milliliters of peripheral blood were collected from each donor into EDTA-treated Vacutainer tubes. Ficoll-Paque density-gradient centrifugation was used to isolate PBMCs, with at least 6.5 million per sample. Total RNA, at least 6 micrograms per sample, was extracted from PBMCs with Trizol reagent. For every donor, an aliquot of PBMCs went through flow cytometry to measure the percentages of naive CD45RAhigh/CD27high T cells. The library was generated by 5' RACE. The sample was run on an Illumina HiSeq 2500. A second PCR of roughly 7 to 11 cycles was performed with a sample-barcoded 5' primer and a J-beta primer mix. A unique molecular identifier was introduced onto each TCR beta cDNA molecule by a template-switch 5' adaptor carrying 12 random nucleotides. At least 3 million CDR3-containing paired-end reads were obtained from each sample. All of the RNA was converted into first-strand cDNA using the Mint cDNA synthesis kit, with a TRBC-specific oligonucleotide serving as the primer. Following uracil-DNA glycosylase treatment, all cDNA underwent a first 18-cycle PCR with the universal primers M1SS and BC2_uni_R. The study's own analysis went as follows. Normalization of each sample was performed by random selection of 1 million high-quality reads, each carrying a distinct molecular identifier. Instead of being binned into consensus sequences, reads that shared molecular identifiers were thrown out. CDR3 identification, clonotype clustering and error correction used MiTCR with a Q25 quality threshold and the strictest error-elimination algorithm. Lower-bound total TCR beta diversity was estimated with a nonparametric unseen species model using Euler transformation. TCRdb handled the public reads itself, with Q25 trimming in fastp and clone calling in MiXCR, and kept productive beta chains. Every distinct CDR3 protein forms one entry, paired with its most common genes and DNA. These V and J calls originate from TCRdb's pipeline instead of the authors' own analysis. A total of about 930,000 distinct CDR3 sequences appear in this sample, 25% to 30% of them only once. 9.5% to 13% of the sample belongs to the ten largest clones.

Turning to this clonotype: Its cognate antigen has yet to be identified. No base-level quality is on record; no much larger clone is a single base apart.

This same sample was also part of a study on T cells of mothers and their children. As the second paper documents: Donors were nine systemically healthy Caucasian individuals: three mothers and their six children. cDNA synthesis used all of the extracted RNA, with roughly 1.5 ug of RNA in each 15 ul reaction. Sample barcodes and 2-4 random nucleotides were added via the M1S primer in the second PCR. Each mother yielded over 9.5 million TCR beta CDR3 reads and each child 2.5 million to 3 million reads. Thymic selection similarly shapes TCR recombination output in related and unrelated pairs, with minor effect from inherited differences. Normalized repertoire overlap was always found to be slightly, but never significantly, higher in related mother-child pairs than in unrelated mother-child pairs. Persistent microchimeric T cell clones were not detected, at a sensitivity of 85 to 100 clones per million clonotypes. Deep NGS was used in the study to compare the TCR beta repertoires of mothers and children and to look for features that separate related mother-child pairs from unrelated individuals. Mothers averaged roughly 36 +/- 4 years of age and children averaged roughly 10 +/- 4 years. After adapter ligation with NEBNext reagents, the libraries were sequenced on Illumina HiSeq 2000 with 100+100 nt paired-end reads. To prevent cross-contamination, the mother and child libraries were prepared one month apart and sequenced in separate runs. For each donor, somewhere between about 450,000 and 2,100,000 distinct TCR beta clonotypes were identified. Naive TCR beta clonotypes were estimated from low-frequency clonotypes matched to each donor's FACS-determined naive share, without sorting.

The sequence was obtained from a woman aged 40-49 years in good health. The sequenced material came from blood.

The CDR3 protein sequence reads: CASSFGPTAGANVLTF. In nucleotides, the sequence is TGTGCCAGCAGCTTCGGACCAACGGCTGGGGCCAACGTCCTGACTTTC. The chain employs TRBV7-9 and TRBJ2-6, with the D segment identity uncertain. V is clipped by 3 bases and J by 2 bases, and the sequence between their germline boundaries is 11 bases long. CDR1 and CDR2 are read off the germline V gene (reference sequence) as SEHNR and FQNEAQ. Including cysteine and phenylalanine, the CDR3 has 16 amino acids. Just the 48-base CDR3 DNA is kept, in frame starting at base 1.